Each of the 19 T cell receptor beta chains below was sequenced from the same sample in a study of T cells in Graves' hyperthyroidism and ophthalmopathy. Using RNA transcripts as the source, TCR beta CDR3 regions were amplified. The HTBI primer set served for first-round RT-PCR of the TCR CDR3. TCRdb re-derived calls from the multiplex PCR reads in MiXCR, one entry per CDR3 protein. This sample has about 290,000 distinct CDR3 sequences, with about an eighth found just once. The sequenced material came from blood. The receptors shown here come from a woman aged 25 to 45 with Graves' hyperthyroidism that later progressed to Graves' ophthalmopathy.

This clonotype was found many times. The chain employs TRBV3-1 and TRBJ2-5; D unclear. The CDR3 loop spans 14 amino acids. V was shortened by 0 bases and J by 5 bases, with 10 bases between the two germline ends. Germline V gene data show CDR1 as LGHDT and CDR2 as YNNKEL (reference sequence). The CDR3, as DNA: TGTGCCAGCAGCCAAGATTTGAGGACGGAGACCCAGTACTTC. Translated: CASSQDLRTETQYF.

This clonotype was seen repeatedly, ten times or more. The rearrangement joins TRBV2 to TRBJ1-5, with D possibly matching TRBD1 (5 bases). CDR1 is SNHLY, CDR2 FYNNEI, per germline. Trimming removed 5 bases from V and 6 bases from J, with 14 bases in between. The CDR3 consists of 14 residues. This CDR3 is CASSSGTAGQPQHF. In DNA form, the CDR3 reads TGTGCCAGCAGTTCCGGGACTGCTGGTCAGCCCCAGCATTTT. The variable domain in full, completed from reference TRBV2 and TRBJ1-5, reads EPEVTQTPSHQVTQMGQEVILRCVPISNHLYFYWYRQILGQKVEFLVSFYNNEISEKSEIFDDQFSVERPDGSNFTLKIRSTKLEDSAMYFCASSSGTAGQPQHFGDGTRLSIL.

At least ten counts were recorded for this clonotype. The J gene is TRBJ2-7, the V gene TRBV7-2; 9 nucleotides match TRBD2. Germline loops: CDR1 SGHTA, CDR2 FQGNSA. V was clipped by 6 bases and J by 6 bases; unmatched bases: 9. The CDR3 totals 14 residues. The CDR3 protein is CASRGEAGGREQYF. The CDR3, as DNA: TGTGCCAGCAGAGGAGAAGCGGGAGGACGCGAGCAGTACTTC.

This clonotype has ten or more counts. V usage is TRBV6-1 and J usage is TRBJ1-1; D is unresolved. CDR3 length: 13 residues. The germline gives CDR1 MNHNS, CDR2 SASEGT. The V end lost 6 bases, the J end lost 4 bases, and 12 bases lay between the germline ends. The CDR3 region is CASSHNKGTEAFF. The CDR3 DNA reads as TGTGCCAGCAGCCATAACAAGGGCACTGAAGCTTTCTTT.

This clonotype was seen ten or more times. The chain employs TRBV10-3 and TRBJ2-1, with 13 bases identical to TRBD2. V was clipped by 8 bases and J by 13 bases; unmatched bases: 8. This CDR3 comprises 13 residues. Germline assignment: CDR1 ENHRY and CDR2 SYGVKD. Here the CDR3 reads CAIAGTSGTPQFF. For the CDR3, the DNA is TGTGCCATCGCGGGGACTAGCGGGACTCCCCAGTTCTTC.

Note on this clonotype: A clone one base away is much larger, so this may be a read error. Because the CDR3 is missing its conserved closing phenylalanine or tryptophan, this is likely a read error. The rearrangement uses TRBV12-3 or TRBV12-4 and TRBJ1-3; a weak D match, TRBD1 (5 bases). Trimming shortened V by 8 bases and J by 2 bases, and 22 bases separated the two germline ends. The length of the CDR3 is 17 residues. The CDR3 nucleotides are TGTGCCAGCGCGGAGGGGCGTCCGGCCTTAGCTGGAAACACCATATATTCT. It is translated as CASAEGRPALAGNTIYS.

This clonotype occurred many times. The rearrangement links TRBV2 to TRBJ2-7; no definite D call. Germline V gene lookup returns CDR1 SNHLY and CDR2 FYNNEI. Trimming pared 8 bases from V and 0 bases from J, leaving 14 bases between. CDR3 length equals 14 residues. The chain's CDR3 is CASCSTGLSYEQYF. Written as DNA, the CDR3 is TGTGCCAGCTGCTCGACCGGGCTCTCCTACGAGCAGTACTTC.

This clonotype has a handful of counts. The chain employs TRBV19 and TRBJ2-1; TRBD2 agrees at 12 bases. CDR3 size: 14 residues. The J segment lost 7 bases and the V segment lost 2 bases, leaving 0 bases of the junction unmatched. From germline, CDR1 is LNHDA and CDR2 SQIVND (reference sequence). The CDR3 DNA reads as TGTGCCAGTAGTATAACTAGCGGGAGGAATGAGCAGTTCTTC. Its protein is CASSITSGRNEQFF.

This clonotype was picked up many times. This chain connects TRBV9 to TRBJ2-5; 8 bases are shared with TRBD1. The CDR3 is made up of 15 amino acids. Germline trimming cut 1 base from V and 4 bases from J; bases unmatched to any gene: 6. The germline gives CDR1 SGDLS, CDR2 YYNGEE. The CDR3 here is CASSVQTGVRETQYF. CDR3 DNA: TGTGCCAGCAGCGTACAGACAGGGGTTCGAGAGACCCAGTACTTC.

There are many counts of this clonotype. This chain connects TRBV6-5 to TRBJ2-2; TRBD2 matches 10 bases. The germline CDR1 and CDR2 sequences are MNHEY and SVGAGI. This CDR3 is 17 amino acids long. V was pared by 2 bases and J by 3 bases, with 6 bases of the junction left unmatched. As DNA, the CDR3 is TGTGCCAGCAGTTACGGAGCGGGAGGGAAACACACCGGGGAGCTGTTTTTT. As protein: CASSYGAGGKHTGELFF.

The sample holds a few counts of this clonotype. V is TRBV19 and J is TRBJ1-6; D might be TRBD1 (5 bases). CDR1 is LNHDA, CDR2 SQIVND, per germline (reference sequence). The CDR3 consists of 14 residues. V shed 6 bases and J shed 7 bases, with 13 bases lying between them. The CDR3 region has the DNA TGTGCCAGTAGCGACAGCTTCGGGAATTCACCCCTCCACTTT. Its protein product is CASSDSFGNSPLHF.

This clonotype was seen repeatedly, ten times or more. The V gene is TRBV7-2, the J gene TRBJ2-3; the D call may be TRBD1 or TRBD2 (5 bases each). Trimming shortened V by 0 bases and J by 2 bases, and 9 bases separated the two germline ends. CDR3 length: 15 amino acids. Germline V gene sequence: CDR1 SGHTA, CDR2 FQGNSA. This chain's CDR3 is CASSLATGTTDTQYF. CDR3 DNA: TGTGCCAGCAGCTTAGCAACCGGGACCACAGATACGCAGTATTTT. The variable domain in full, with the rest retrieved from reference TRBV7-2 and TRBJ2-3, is GAGVSQSPSNKVTEKGKDVELRCDPISGHTALYWYRQSLGQGLEFLIYFQGNSAPDKSGLPSDRFSAERTGGSVSTLTIQRTQQEDSAVYLCASSLATGTTDTQYFGPGTRLTVL.

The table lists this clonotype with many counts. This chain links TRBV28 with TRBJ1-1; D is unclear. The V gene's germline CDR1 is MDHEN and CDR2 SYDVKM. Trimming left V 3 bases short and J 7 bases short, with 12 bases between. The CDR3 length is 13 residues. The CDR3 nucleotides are TGTGCCAGCAGTTTTCAGGTCAGGTATGAAGCTTTCTTT. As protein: CASSFQVRYEAFF.

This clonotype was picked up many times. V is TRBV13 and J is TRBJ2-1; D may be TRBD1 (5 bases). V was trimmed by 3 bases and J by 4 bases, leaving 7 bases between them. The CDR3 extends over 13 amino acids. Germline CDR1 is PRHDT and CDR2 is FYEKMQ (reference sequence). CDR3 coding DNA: TGTGCCAGCAGCTTTCAGGGTTACAATGAGCAGTTCTTC. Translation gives CASSFQGYNEQFF.

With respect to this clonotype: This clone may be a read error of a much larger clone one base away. DNA for the CDR3: TGTGCCAGCGGCTCCGGGACTAGCGGACCTCCTAGCACAGATACGCAGTATTTT. Encoded protein: CASGSGTSGPPSTDTQYF. The genes are TRBV7-3 and TRBJ2-3; 11 bases agree with TRBD2. V gave up 8 bases and J gave up 0 bases; unmatched junction bases: 13. CDR3 length: 18 residues. Germline V gives CDR1 SGHTA, CDR2 FQGTGA.

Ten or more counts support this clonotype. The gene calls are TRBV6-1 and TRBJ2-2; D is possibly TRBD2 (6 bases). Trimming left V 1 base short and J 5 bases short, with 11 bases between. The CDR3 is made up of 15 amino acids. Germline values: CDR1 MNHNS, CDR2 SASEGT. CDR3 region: CASSEGTTETGELFF. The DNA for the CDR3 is TGTGCCAGCAGTGAAGGGACTACTGAGACCGGGGAGCTGTTTTTT.

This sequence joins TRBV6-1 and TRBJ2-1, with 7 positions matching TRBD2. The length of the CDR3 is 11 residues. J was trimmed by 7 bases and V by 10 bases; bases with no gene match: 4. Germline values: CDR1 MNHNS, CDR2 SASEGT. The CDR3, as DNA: TGTGCCACCCTAGCGGTAAATGAGCAGTTCTTC. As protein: CATLAVNEQFF.

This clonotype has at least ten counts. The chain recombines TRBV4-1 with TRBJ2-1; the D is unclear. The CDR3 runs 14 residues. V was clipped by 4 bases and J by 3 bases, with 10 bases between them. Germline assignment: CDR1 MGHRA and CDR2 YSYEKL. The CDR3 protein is CASSPASFYNEQFF. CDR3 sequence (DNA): TGCGCCAGCAGCCCAGCTTCCTTCTACAATGAGCAGTTCTTC.

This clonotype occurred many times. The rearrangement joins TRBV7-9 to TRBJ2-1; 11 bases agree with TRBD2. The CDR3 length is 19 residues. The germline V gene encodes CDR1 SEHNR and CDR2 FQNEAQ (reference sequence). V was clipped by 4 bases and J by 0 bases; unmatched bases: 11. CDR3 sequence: CASSSTGTSGRSSYNEQFF. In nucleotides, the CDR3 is TGTGCCAGCAGCTCCACCGGGACTAGCGGTCGGAGCTCCTACAATGAGCAGTTCTTC.